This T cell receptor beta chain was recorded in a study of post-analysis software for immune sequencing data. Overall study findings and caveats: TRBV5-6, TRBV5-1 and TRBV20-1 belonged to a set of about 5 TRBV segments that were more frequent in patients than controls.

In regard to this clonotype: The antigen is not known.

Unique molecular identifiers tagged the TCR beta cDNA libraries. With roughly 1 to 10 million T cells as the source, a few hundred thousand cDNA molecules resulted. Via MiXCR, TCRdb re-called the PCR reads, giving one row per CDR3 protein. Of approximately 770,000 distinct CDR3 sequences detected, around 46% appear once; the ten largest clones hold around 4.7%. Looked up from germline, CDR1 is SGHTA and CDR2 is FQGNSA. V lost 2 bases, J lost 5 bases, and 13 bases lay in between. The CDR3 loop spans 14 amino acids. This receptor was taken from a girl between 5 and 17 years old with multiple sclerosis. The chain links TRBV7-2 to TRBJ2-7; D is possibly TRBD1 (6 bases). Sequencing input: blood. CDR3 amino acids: CASSLRDNAHEQYF. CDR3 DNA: TGTGCCAGCAGCTTAAGGGACAACGCTCACGAGCAGTACTTC.